The rows below give T cell receptor beta chains drawn from one sample of a study of liver allograft versus peripheral blood T cells. TCRdb used MiXCR to reprocess the reads, holding one entry per CDR3 protein. The sample gives about 6,500 distinct CDR3 sequences, about a sixth of which show up once; around 50% is in the top ten. These receptor sequences come from a human patient who had a liver transplant. Some T cells may be transferred from the graft donor. CDR3s include the opening cysteine and the closing phenylalanine or tryptophan. Clone size is shown for a subset of rows, as once, few, many or a class of expanded clone.

V gene,CDR3 length,J gene,clone size,CDR3 protein
TRBV6-2/TRBV6-3,14,TRBJ1-2,many,CASSRWTRALGYTF
TRBV27,12,TRBJ2-3,NA,CASSLQGDTQYF
TRBV6-2/TRBV6-3,15,TRBJ2-5,few,CASSFLAGVSETQYF
TRBV10-3,12,TRBJ1-1,many,CAISKGDTEAFF
TRBV7-9,16,TRBJ1-1,NA,CASSLGTEAPGTEAFF
TRBV6-6,11,TRBJ1-1,medium-sized,CASSPTGEAFF
TRBV11-2,16,TRBJ1-2,NA,CASSLDVKGQGYGYTF
TRBV6-1,12,TRBJ1-2,medium-sized,CASKTGAYGYTF
TRBV6-6,13,TRBJ2-7,many,CASSWGPTDEQYF
TRBV5-5,16,TRBJ2-1,few,CASSLRLAGSLNEQFF
TRBV7-9,15,TRBJ2-7,NA,CASSYSTGSTYEQYF
TRBV11-2,15,TRBJ1-2,NA,CASSPTGTLDYGYTF
TRBV30,17,TRBJ1-1,few,CAWSVLDRIFMNTEAFF
TRBV11-2,16,TRBJ1-6,few,CASSLYRVGQTSPLHF
TRBV6-1,13,TRBJ1-2,medium-sized,CASTGVRSYGYTF
TRBV10-3,14,TRBJ2-1,many,CAISEISLGNEQFF
TRBV10-3,15,TRBJ1-6,many,CAISGGQVINSPLHF
TRBV18,17,TRBJ2-1,many,CASSPRLAGAIYNEQFF
TRBV6-5,14,TRBJ1-1,medium-sized,CASSYSFNRGDAFF
TRBV6-5,10,TRBJ1-1,many,CATHNREAFF
TRBV12-3/TRBV12-4,14,TRBJ1-1,NA,CASSLGIGSTEAFF
TRBV6-2/TRBV6-3,13,TRBJ1-1,many,CASSYSRNTEAFF
TRBV6-5,13,TRBJ2-7,many,CASRYGPTYEQYF
TRBV12-3/TRBV12-4,15,TRBJ1-2,few,CASGTEGAFNYGYTF
TRBV25-1,11,TRBJ1-2,NA,CASSVGFGYTF
TRBV7-9,14,TRBJ1-2,NA,CASSLGTGYYGYTF
TRBV25-1,17,TRBJ1-1,few,CASSELGTGRGNTEAFF
TRBV15,15,TRBJ1-5,few,CATSRDRASNQPQHF
TRBV9,16,TRBJ2-3,NA,CASSSVSGGAVDTQYF
TRBV5-4,12,TRBJ2-7,NA,CASSLSGHEQYF
TRBV29-1,13,TRBJ2-7,medium-sized,CSVEDSGGPEQYF
TRBV6-5,13,TRBJ1-1,NA,CASSYGDNTEAFF
TRBV27,14,TRBJ2-7,many,CASSLKTSGYEQYF
TRBV5-4,15,TRBJ2-1,few,CASSPRGGLVNEQFF
TRBV6-2/TRBV6-3,14,TRBJ1-1,few,CASSYGVDGTEAFF
TRBV30,14,TRBJ1-2,few,CAWSVGGGGNGYTF
TRBV5-6,15,TRBJ1-6,few,CASSYNSWGDSPLHF
TRBV9,15,TRBJ1-1,NA,CASSVSIGGNTEAFF
TRBV5-4,15,TRBJ2-2,NA,CASSVGQPNTGELFF
TRBV7-9,15,TRBJ2-7,NA,CASSLDGGASREQYF
TRBV6-5,11,TRBJ1-2,medium-sized,CASIGQYGYTF
TRBV9,12,TRBJ1-2,few,CASSVAGGGYTF
TRBV27,12,TRBJ1-1,many,CASSSKRSEAFF
TRBV27,15,TRBJ2-7,many,CASSLGPPPYYEQYF
TRBV7-2,14,TRBJ1-1,medium-sized,CASSFGGLNTEAFF
TRBV6-2/TRBV6-3,14,TRBJ2-1,many,CASTGTGTHNEQFF
TRBV30,14,TRBJ1-1,NA,CAWSWRKGDTEAFF
TRBV19,14,TRBJ1-1,many,CASGSDRVNTEAFF
TRBV7-9,17,TRBJ1-2,few,CASSPPLGQPENYGYTF
TRBV5-5,14,TRBJ2-1,medium-sized,CASSLGQPKDEQFF
TRBV15,15,TRBJ1-1,medium-sized,CATSRLRAPFTEAFF
TRBV7-9,12,TRBJ1-2,few,CASSFTGEGYTF
TRBV6-2/TRBV6-3,14,TRBJ2-1,many,CASVALAEYNEQFF
TRBV29-1,11,TRBJ1-3,few,CSVKQRNTIYF
TRBV27,15,TRBJ2-6,NA,CASKSGGPGANVLTF
TRBV7-9,11,TRBJ1-1,NA,CASSFGAEAFF
TRBV7-9,12,TRBJ2-7,once,CASSLGRGGAHF